This T cell receptor (beta chain) is from a study of B cell selection in AIRE deficiency. Conventional CD4 T cells were sorted as CD4+CD127+ cells. The V gene end was trimmed by 7 bases and the J gene end by 4 bases; junction bases not matched to a gene: 8. Germline CDR1 and CDR2: SNHLY and FYNNEI. The CDR3 runs to 16 residues. The data were produced by immunoSEQ multiplex PCR, yet TCRdb's version contains in-frame clones alone and is incomplete. The data show 20,000 to 30,000 clones, about 96% seen once. The source of this sequence is a human donor in good health. The chain has TRBV2 and TRBJ2-3, with 13 bases identical to TRBD2. The material sequenced was CD4+CD127+ conventional T cells sorted from PBMCs. The CDR3 spells CASTGGTSGTSDTQYF. CDR3 coding DNA: TGTGCCAGCACCGGCGGGACTAGCGGGACCTCAGATACGCAGTATTTT.